The 6 T cell receptor beta chains presented below share a single source sample, sequenced in a study of blood T cells in healthy people across ages. Next came a second PCR, run for roughly 7 to 12 cycles, which used a sample-barcoded 5' primer along with a J-beta primer mix. TCRdb recomputed calls from the 5' RACE reads with MiXCR, one row per CDR3 protein. Altogether 380,000 or so distinct CDR3 sequences are present, approximately 51% being singletons, with the ten largest covering 45% to 55%. Input material: blood. The source is a man aged 55 to 70 in good health.

The rearrangement uses TRBV30 and TRBJ1-2; 9 nucleotides line up with TRBD1. CDR1 GTSNPN and CDR2 SVGIG come from the germline V gene (reference sequence). Losses at the gene ends were 2 bases for V and 3 bases for J; bases not matched to a gene: 7. The length of the CDR3 is 15 residues. The CDR3 DNA is TGTGCCTGGAGTCTACAGGGGGCGAGGGACTATGGCTACACCTTC. The encoded protein is CAWSLQGARDYGYTF.

The genes are TRBV5-5 and TRBJ2-5; no clear D. Per the germline V gene, CDR1 is SGHKS and CDR2 is YYEKEE (reference sequence). V lost 0 bases and J lost 11, with 14 bases in between. The CDR3 is made up of 13 amino acids. In DNA, the CDR3 is TGTGCCAGCAGCTTGGAGGTACGATATGAGCAGTACTTC. Translation: CASSLEVRYEQYF.

The chain is built from TRBV7-2 and TRBJ2-7; 7 positions agree with TRBD2. Germline V lookup: CDR1 SGHTA, CDR2 FQGNSA. Trimming removed 5 bases from V and 9 bases from J; junction bases left unmatched: 16. The length of the CDR3 is 15 residues. The CDR3 nucleotides are TGTGCCAGCAGCCCCCTGGCGGGAGCACCAACTGGGCAGTACTTC. The encoded protein is CASSPLAGAPTGQYF.

The J gene is TRBJ2-1, the V gene TRBV4-2, with 7 bases fitting TRBD2. The CDR3 is 14 amino acids. The junction had 6 bases not matched to a gene; V was cut back by 3 bases and J by 7 bases. The V gene's germline CDR1 is LGHNA and CDR2 YNFKEQ. CDR3 DNA: TGTGCCAGCAGCCAGGCTAACGGGAGGAATGAGCAGTTCTTC. Translating it yields CASSQANGRNEQFF.

The chain combines TRBV20-1 with TRBJ1-2; D remains ambiguous. V was cut by 6 bases and J by 4 bases, with 9 bases left in between. The CDR3 contains 11 residues. Germline V lookup: CDR1 DFQATT, CDR2 SNEGSKA (reference sequence). For the CDR3, the DNA is TGCAGTGCCCCCAGTGCCTATGGCTACACCTTC. Its protein product is CSAPSAYGYTF.

V is TRBV11-1 and J is TRBJ2-5; 9 positions agree with TRBD2. CDR1 is SGHAT and CDR2 is FQDESV in the germline V gene (reference sequence). J was trimmed by 11 bases and V by 5 bases; bases with no gene match: 12. This CDR3 is 14 amino acids long. The CDR3 reads CASSPVGLAHEQYF. DNA of the CDR3: TGTGCCAGCAGCCCCGTGGGACTAGCACATGAGCAGTACTTC. Looking up the rest from reference TRBV11-1 and TRBJ2-5 gives the full variable domain: EAEVAQSPRYKITEKSQAVAFWCDPISGHATLYWYRQILGQGPELLVQFQDESVVDDSQLPKDRFSAERLKGVDSTLKIQPAELGDSAMYLCASSPVGLAHEQYFGPGTRLLVL.